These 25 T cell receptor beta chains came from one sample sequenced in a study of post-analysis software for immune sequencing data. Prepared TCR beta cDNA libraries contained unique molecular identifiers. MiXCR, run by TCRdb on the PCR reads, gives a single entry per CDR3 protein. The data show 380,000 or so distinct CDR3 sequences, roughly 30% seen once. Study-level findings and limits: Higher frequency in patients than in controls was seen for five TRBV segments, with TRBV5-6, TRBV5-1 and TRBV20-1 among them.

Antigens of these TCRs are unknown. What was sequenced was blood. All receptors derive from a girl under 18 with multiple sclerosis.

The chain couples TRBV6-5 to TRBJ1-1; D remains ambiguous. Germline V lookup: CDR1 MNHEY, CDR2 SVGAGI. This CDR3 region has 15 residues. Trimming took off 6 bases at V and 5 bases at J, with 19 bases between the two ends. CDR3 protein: CASRYRLAGWTEAFF. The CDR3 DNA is TGTGCCAGCAGGTACCGCCTTGCGGGTTGGACTGAAGCTTTCTTT.

Here the CDR3 reads CASSAGQAFPLYGYTF. In nucleotides, the CDR3 is TGTGCCAGCAGCGCGGGACAGGCCTTCCCCCTCTATGGCTACACCTTC. The chain uses TRBV12-3 or TRBV12-4 and TRBJ1-2, with 8 bases matching TRBD1. V lost 6 bases, J lost 4 bases, and 13 bases stayed unmatched. CDR3 length equals 16 residues.

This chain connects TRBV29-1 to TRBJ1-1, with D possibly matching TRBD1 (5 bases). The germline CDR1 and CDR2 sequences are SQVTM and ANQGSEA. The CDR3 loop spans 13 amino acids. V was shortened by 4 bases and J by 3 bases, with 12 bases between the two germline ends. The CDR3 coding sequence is TGCAGCGTTGCTCGGGGGGTGGACACTGAAGCTTTCTTT. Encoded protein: CSVARGVDTEAFF.

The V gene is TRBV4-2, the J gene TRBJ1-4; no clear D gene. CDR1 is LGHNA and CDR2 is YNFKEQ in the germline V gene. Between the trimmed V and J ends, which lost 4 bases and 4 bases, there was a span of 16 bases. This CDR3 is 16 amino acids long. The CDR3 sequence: CASSPLSPRFNEKLFF. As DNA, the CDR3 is TGTGCCAGCAGCCCCCTCTCCCCCAGATTTAATGAAAAACTGTTTTTT.

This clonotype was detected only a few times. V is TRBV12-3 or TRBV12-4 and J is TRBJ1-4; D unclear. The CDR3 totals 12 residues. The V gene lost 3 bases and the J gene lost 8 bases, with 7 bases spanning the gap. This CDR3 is CASSFLDEKLFF. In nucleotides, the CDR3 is TGTGCCAGCAGTTTCCTTGACGAAAAACTGTTTTTT.

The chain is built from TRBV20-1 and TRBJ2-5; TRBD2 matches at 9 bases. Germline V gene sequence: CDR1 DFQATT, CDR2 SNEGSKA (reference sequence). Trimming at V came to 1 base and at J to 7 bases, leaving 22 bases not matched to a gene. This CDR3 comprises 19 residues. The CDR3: CSARVRLYSGGGLEGTQYF. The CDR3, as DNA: TGCAGTGCTAGAGTCCGGCTCTATAGCGGGGGCGGCCTCGAAGGGACCCAGTACTTC.

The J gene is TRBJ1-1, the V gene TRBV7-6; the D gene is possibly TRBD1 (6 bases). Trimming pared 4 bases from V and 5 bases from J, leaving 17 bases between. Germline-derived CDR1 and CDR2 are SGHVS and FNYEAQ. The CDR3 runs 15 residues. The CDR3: CASSSIQGLSTEAFF. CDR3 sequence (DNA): TGTGCCAGCAGCTCCATCCAGGGGCTTTCAACTGAAGCTTTCTTT.

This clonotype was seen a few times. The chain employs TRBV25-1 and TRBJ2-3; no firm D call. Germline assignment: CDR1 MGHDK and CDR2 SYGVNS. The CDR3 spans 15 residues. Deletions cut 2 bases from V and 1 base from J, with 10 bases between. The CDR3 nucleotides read TGTGCCAGCAGTGAACCTACTGCGGGCACAGATACGCAGTATTTT. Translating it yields CASSEPTAGTDTQYF.

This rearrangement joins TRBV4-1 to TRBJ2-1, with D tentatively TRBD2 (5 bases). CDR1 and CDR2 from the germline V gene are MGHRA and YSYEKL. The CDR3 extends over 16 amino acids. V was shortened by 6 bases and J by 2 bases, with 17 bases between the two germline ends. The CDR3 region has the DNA TGCGCCAGCAGTCGAAACGCGGGCCAAACCTACAATGAGCAGTTCTTC. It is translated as CASSRNAGQTYNEQFF.

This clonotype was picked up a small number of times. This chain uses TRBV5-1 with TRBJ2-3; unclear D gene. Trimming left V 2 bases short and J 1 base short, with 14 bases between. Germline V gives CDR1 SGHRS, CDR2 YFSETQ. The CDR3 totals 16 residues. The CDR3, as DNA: TGCGCCAGCAGCTTAATGGCAAACCAAGGCACAGATACGCAGTATTTT. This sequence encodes CASSLMANQGTDTQYF.

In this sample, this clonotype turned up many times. CDR3 coding DNA: TGCAGCGTTGATCCCGCCGGGACACCGTACCAAGAGACCCAGTACTTC. Encoded protein: CSVDPAGTPYQETQYF. The J gene is TRBJ2-5, the V gene TRBV29-1, with D possibly TRBD1 on 6 matching bases. Trimming shortened V by 3 bases and J by 0 bases, and 17 bases separated the two germline ends. CDR3 length: 16 residues. Germline values: CDR1 SQVTM, CDR2 ANQGSEA.

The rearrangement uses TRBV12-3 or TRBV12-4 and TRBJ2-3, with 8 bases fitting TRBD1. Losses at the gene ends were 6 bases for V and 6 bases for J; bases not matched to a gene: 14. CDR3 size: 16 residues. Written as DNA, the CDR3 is TGTGCCAGCAGCTCGAGGGGGACAGGCTCACCGGATACGCAGTATTTT. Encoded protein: CASSSRGTGSPDTQYF.

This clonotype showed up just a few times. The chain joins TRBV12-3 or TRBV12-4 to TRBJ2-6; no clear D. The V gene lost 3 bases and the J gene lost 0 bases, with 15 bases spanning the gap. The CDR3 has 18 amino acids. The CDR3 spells CASSFPNWLSSGANVLTF. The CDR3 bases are TGTGCCAGCAGTTTCCCAAATTGGCTGTCCTCTGGGGCCAACGTCCTGACTTTC.

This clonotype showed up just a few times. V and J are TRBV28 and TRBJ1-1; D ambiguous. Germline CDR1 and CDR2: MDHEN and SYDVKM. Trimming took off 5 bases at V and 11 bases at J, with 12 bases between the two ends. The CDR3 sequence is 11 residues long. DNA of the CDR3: TGTGCCAGCAGTCCCCGAGGCTCCGCTTTCTTT. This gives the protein CASSPRGSAFF.

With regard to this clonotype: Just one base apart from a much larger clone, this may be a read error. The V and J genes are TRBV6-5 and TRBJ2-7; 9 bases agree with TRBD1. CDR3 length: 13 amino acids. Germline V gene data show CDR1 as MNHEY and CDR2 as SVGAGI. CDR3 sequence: CASRSGQGYAQYF. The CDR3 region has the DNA TGTGCCAGCAGATCGGGACAGGGCTACGCGCAGTACTTC.

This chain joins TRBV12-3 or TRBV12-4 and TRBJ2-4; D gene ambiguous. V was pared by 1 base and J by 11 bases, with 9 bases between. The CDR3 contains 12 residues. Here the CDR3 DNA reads TGTGCCAGCAGTTTAGAAAACAATTTTCAGTACTTC. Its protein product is CASSLENNFQYF.

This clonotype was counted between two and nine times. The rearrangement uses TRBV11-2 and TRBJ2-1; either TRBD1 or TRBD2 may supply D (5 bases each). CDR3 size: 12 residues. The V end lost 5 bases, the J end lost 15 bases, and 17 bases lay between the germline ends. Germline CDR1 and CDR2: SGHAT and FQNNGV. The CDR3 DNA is TGTGCCAGCAGCCTACCGGGGCAAAGGCCGTTCTTC. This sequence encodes CASSLPGQRPFF.

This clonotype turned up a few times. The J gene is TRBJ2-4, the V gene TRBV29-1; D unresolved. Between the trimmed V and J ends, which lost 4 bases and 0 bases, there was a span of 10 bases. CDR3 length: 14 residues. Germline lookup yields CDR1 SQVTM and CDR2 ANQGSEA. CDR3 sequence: CSVVRTAAKNIQYF. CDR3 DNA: TGCAGCGTTGTAAGGACGGCAGCCAAAAACATTCAGTACTTC.

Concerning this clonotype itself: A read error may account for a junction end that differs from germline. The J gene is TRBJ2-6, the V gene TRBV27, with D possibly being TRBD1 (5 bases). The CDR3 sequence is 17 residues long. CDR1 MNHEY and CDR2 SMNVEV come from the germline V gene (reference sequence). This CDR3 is CASSLSSGYAGANVRTF. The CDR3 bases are TGTGCCAGCAGTTTATCCTCAGGGTATGCTGGGGCCAACGTCCGGACTTTC. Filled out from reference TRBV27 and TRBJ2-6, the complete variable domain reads EAQVTQNPRYLITVTGKKLTVTCSQNMNHEYMSWYRQDPGLGLRQIYYSMNVEVTDKGDVPEGYKVSRKEKRNFPLILESPSPNQTSLYFCASSLSSGYAGANVRTFGAGSRLTVL.

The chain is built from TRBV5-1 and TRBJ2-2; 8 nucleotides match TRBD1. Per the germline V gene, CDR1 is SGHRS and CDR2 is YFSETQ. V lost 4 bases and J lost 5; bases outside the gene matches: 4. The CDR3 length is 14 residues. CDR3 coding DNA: TGCGCCAGCAGCCTAGACAGGGGTACCGGGGAGCTGTTTTTT. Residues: CASSLDRGTGELFF.

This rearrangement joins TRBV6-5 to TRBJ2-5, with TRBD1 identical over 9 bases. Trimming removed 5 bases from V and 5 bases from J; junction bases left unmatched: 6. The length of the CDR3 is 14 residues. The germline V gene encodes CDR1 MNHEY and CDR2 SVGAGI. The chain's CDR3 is CASSPDRGKETQYF. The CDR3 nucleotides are TGTGCCAGCAGTCCAGACAGGGGGAAGGAGACCCAGTACTTC.

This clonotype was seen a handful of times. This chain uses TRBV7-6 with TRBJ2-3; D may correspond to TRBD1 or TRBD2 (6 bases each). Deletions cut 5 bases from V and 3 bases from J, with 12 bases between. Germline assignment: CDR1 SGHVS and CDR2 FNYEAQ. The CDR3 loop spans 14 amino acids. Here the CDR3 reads CASSKRGVTDTQYF. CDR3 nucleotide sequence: TGTGCCAGCAGCAAAAGGGGGGTAACAGATACGCAGTATTTT. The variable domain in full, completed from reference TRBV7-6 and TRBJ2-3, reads GAGVSQSPRYKVTKRGQDVALRCDPISGHVSLYWYRQALGQGPEFLTYFNYEAQQDKSGLPNDRFSAERPEGSISTLTIQRTEQRDSAMYRCASSKRGVTDTQYFGPGTRLTVL.

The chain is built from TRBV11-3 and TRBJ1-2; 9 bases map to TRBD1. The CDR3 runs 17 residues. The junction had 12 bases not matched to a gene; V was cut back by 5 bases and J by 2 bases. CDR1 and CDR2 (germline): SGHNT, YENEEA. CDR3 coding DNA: TGTGCCAGCAGCCAAGAAAGGGACAGGGAACACAACTATGGCTACACCTTC. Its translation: CASSQERDREHNYGYTF. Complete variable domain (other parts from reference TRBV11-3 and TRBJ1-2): EAGVVQSPRYKIIEKKQPVAFWCNPISGHNTLYWYLQNLGQGPELLIRYENEEAVDDSQLPKDRFSAERLKGVDSTLKIQPAELGDSAVYLCASSQERDREHNYGYTFGSGTRLTVV.

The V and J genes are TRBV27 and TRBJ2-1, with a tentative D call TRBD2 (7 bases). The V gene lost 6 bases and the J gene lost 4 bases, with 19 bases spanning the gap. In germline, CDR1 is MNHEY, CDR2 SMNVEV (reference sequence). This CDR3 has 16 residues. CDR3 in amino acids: CASRFPGGPIYNEQFF. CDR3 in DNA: TGTGCCAGCAGGTTCCCGGGGGGCCCTATATACAATGAGCAGTTCTTC.

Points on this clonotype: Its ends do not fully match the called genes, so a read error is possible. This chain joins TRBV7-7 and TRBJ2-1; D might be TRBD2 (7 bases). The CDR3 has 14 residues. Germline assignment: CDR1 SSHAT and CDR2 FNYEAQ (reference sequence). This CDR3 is CASSLGGANNEQFF. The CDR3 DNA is TGTGCTAGCAGCTTAGGGGGGGCAAACAATGAGCAGTTCTTC.